Here is one T cell receptor beta chain with its context. The antigen remains undetermined. Study processing details: Filtering differed since immunoSEQ provided only junctions, with no quality scores. TCRdb keeps only in-frame clones here, not all; method: immunoSEQ multiplex PCR. V, J and clone size are taken as reported in that table, and D and trimming were inferred from the DNA itself. The sample contains about 2,100,000 clones, 85% to 95% of which appear only once. Germline CDR1 MGHDK, CDR2 SYGVNS. The CDR3 extends over 16 amino acids. With 2 bases clipped from V and 9 bases from J, the junction kept 11 bases outside the gene matches. These data come from a study of shared clonotypes between healthy human individuals. It was CD45RO-negative cells, positively selected for CCR7, that made up naive CD8 cells, with terminally differentiated effector memory CD45RA+ cells excluded. Study-wide points: For naive CD4 cells, roughly 4.8% of clonotypes were shared across a handful of donors. Expectations were that clonotype sharing among donors would be affected by sequencing depth.

This sequence originates from a man between 18 and 35 years old in good health. Some clones in this sample may be carry-over from other donors' samples. The sample taken for sequencing was naive CD8+ T cells from PBMCs. The chain carries TRBV25-1 and TRBJ1-4; TRBD1 aligns across 8 bases. In nucleotides, the CDR3 is TGTGCCAGCAGTGAACCTAGGACAGGGACAGCTAAAAAACTGTTTTTT. This sequence encodes CASSEPRTGTAKKLFF.